This record covers a single T cell receptor (beta chain). Its antigen is not known. This table comes from immunoSEQ multiplex PCR, and its TCRdb copy is limited to in-frame clones, with some not included. This sample has around 24,000 clones, with around 84% found just once. This specimen belongs to a study of OX40 agonist ivuxolimab in advanced cancers. Whole-study results and caveats: Clonal expansion from baseline to week 6 occurred in both CD4+ and CD8+ T cells.

Germline V gene data show CDR1 as SGHNT and CDR2 as YENEEA. CDR3 length: 14 amino acids. Unmatched junction bases numbered 2, after V lost 5 bases and J lost 4 bases. This TCR was recovered from an adult with an advanced solid tumor such as melanoma, head and neck, liver or kidney cancer. Sequenced material: CD4+ or CD8+ T cells sorted from blood, taken in a trial of the OX40 agonist ivuxolimab. The chain recombines TRBV11-3 with TRBJ1-6, with 7 bases identical to TRBD1. The CDR3 DNA sequence: TGTGCCAGCAGCCAGGGGGGTTATAATTCACCCCTCCACTTT. Protein product: CASSQGGYNSPLHF.